This T cell receptor (beta chain) was sequenced for a study of blood T cells in healthy people across ages. Overall study findings and caveats: Because donor CMV status was unknown, expanded clonotype changes were possibly confounded.

Each sample provided at least 6 micrograms of extracted total RNA. In germline, CDR1 is DFQATT, CDR2 SNEGSKA (reference sequence). V was shortened by 6 bases and J by 5 bases, with 14 bases between the two germline ends. The CDR3 loop spans 14 amino acids. This clonotype was counted between two and nine times. Its antigen is undetermined. For the second PCR, which ran for 7 to 11 cycles, a sample-barcoded 5' primer and a J-beta primer mix were used. Each sample provided no less than 2.5 million CDR3-containing paired-end reads. TCRdb independently ran MiXCR on the 5' RACE reads; one entry per CDR3 protein. Counted here are about 580,000 distinct CDR3 sequences, less than 60% occurring once; the ten biggest clones make up around 24%.

Sequenced: blood. The sequence was collected from a man at least 80 years old in good health. This chain joins TRBV20-1 and TRBJ1-6, with D possibly matching TRBD1 (6 bases). The CDR3 region is CSALEGGNNSPLHF. DNA for the CDR3: TGCAGTGCCCTTGAGGGGGGGAATAATTCACCCCTCCACTTT.